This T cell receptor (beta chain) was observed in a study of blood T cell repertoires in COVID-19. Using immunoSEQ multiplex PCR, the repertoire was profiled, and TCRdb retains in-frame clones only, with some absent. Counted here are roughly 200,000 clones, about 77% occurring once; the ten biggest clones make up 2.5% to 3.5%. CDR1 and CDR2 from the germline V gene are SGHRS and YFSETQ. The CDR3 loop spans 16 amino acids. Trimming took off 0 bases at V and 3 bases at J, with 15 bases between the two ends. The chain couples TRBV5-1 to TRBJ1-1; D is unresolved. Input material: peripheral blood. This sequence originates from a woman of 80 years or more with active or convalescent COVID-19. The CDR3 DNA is TGCGCCAGCAGCTTGGGCGGGATGATAACCCACACTGAAGCTTTCTTT. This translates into CASSLGGMITHTEAFF.